This TCR beta chain was captured by sequencing in a study of blood T cell repertoires in COVID-19 (dated by TCRdb to the early 2020s). In the study overall: Samples covering the acute and convalescent phases of COVID-19 were provided by collaborators in the United States, Italy and Spain. The prospective study material was composed of cDNA or gDNA derived from T cells, B-cell-depleted T cells, or PBMCs. Deeply sampled blood TCRbeta repertoires from subjects exposed to, actively infected with, or recovered from COVID-19 were included in the dataset. A freely available public database, intended as a resource for researchers studying the immune response to SARS-CoV-2, is where the repertoires were released. Samples came from the ongoing ImmuneRACE study (first 160 participants) plus 1,254 subjects from 6 global collaborators. Nearly every sample came with metadata listing a de-identified subject ID, COVID-19 status, age in years and sex. HLA class I and class II types, where available, came from metadata supplied by the sample provider rather than from assay-based typing.

The full study reports these points: The quantity of clinical and demographic metadata differed by source and by participant and was supplied without curation.

Collaborating institutions collected whole blood in K2EDTA tubes following their own protocols. For TCRbeta analysis, collaborator samples were shipped as frozen whole blood, as isolated PBMCs, or as DNA extracted from either sample type. The immunoSEQ Assay, a bias-controlled multiplex PCR, was used to amplify TCRbeta CDR3 regions from genomic DNA. On the study's bioinformatics: Within the assay, amplification of reference gene primers was used to estimate how many nucleated cells each sample contained. To quantify the absolute abundance of each unique TCRbeta CDR3 rearrangement, sequence reads were collapsed and filtered. Productive Simpson clonality was computed per sample as the square root of Simpson's diversity index over productive rearrangements. The table was pulled from immuneACCESS by TCRdb, which kept in-frame rearrangements only. Such tables lose some clones; where checked, under half of the loss comes from unresolved V genes, and the rest has no known cause. The V and J calls and clone size come from that table; D and trimming were worked out from the DNA. This sample is represented by 150,000 to 200,000 clones; 75% to 95% of them were singletons. The ten biggest clones cover about 0.54% of the sample.

Note on this clone: It lacks a known antigen. Base qualities are not provided; no much larger clone lies one nucleotide away.

The sequence derives from a man in his fifties with acute or convalescent COVID-19. Sequenced input: peripheral blood.

The DNA is TGCAGCGCCGGGAGGGAATCAGCTTTCTTT. Translated, this is CSAGRESAFF. Recombination joined TRBV29-1 with TRBJ1-1; the D gene identity is not certain. Counted from cysteine to phenylalanine, this CDR3 has 10 amino acids. Only the CDR3 region is kept as DNA, spanning 30 bases read in frame from base 1. Between the V and J ends, shortened by 7 bases and 10 bases respectively, the junction contains 13 bases. The germline V gene yields SQVTM for CDR1 and ANQGSEA for CDR2.